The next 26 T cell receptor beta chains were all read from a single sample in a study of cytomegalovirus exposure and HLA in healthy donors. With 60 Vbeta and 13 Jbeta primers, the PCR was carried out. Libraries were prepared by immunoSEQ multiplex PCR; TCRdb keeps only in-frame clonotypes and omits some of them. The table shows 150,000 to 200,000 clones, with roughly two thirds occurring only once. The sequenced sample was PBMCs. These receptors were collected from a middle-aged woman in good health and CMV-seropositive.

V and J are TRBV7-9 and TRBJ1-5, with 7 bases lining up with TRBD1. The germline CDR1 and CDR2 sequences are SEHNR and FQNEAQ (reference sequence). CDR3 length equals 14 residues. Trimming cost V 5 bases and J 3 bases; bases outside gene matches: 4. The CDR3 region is CASSQTGDNQPQHF. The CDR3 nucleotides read TGTGCCAGCAGCCAAACAGGGGACAATCAGCCCCAGCATTTT.

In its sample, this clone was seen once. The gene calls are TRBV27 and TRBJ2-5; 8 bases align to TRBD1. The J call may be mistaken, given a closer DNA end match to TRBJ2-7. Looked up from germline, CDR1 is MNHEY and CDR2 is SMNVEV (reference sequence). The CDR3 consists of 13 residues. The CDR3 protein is CASSRQGSYEQYF. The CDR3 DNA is TGTGCCAGCAGCCGACAGGGGTCCTACGAGCAGTACTTC.

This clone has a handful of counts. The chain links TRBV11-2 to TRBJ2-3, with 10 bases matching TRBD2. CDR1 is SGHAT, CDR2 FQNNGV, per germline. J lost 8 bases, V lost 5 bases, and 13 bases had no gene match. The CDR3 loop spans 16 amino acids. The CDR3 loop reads CASSLLAGEASGTQYF. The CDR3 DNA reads TGTGCCAGCAGCCTCCTAGCGGGAGAGGCCAGCGGTACGCAGTATTTT.

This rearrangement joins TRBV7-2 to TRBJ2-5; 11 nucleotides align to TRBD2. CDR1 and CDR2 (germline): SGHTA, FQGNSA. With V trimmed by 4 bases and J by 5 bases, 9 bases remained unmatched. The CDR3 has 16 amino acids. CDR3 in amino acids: CASSSVAGGPGETQYF. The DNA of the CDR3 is TGTGCCAGCAGCTCCGTAGCGGGGGGGCCGGGGGAGACCCAGTACTTC.

The CDR3 DNA reads as TGTGCCAGCAGCCCTAGGGGGCGCGGGGAGACCCAGTACTTC. This gives the protein CASSPRGRGETQYF. J is TRBJ2-5 and V is TRBV13, with 7 bases lining up with TRBD1. CDR3 size: 14 residues. Germline CDR1 and CDR2: PRHDT and FYEKMQ (reference sequence). After removal of 5 bases from V and 5 bases from J, the junction contained 8 bases not matched to a gene.

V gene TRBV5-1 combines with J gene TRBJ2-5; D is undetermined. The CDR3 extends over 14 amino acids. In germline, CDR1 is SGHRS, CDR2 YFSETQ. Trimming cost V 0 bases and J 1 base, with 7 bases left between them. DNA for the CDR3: TGCGCCAGCAGCTTGGTTACGGTCCAAGAGACCCAGTACTTC. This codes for CASSLVTVQETQYF.

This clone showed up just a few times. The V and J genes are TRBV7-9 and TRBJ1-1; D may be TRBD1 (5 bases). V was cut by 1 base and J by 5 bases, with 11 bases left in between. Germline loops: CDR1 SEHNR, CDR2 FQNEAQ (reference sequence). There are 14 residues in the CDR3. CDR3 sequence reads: CASSLVVRGTEAFF. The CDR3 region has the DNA TGTGCCAGCAGCTTAGTGGTTCGGGGGACTGAAGCTTTCTTT.

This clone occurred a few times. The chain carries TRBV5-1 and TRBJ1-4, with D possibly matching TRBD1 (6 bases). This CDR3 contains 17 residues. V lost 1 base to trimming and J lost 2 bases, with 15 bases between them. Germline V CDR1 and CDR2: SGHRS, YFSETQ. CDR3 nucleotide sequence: TGCGCCAGCAGCTTGAATGGGGGCCCTACTACTAATGAAAAACTGTTTTTT. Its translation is CASSLNGGPTTNEKLFF.

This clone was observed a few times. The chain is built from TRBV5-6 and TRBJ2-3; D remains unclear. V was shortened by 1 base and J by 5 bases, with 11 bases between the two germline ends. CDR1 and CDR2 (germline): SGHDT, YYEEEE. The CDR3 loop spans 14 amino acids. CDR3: CASSLPWAGDTQYF. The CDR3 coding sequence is TGTGCCAGCAGCTTGCCGTGGGCAGGAGATACGCAGTATTTT.

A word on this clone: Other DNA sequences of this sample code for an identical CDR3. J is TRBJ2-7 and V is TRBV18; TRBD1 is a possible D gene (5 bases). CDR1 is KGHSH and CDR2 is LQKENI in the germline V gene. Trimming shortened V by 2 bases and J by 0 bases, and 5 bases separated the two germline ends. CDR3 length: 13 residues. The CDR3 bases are TGTGCCAGCTCACCAAGGGGCTCCTACGAGCAGTACTTC. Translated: CASSPRGSYEQYF.

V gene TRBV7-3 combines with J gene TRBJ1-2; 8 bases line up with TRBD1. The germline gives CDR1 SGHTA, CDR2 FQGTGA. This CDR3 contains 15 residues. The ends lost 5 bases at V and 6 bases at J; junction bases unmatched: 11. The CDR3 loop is CASSLSPGTGDGYTF. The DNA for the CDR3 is TGTGCCAGCAGCCTAAGCCCTGGGACAGGCGATGGCTACACCTTC. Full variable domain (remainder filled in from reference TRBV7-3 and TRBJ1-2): GAGVSQTPSNKVTEKGKYVELRCDPISGHTALYWYRQSLGQGPEFLIYFQGTGAADDSGLPNDRFFAVRPEGSVSTLKIQRTERGDSAVYLCASSLSPGTGDGYTFGSGTRLTVV.

The CDR3 loop reads CASSYSVGGGTEAFF. The CDR3 DNA reads TGTGCCAGCAGTTATTCGGTGGGCGGGGGCACTGAAGCTTTCTTT. The rearrangement joins TRBV6-5 to TRBJ1-1; weak D call: TRBD1 (5 bases). There are 15 residues in the CDR3. Germline V gene data show CDR1 as MNHEY and CDR2 as SVGAGI. Trimming removed 3 bases at V and 4 bases at J, with 15 bases between.

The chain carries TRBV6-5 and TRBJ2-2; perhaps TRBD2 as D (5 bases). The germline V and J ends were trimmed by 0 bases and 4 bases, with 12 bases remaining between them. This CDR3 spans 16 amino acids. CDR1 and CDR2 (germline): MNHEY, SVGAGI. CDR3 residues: CASSYSPSPLTGELFF. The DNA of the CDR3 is TGTGCCAGCAGTTACTCCCCTAGCCCCCTCACCGGGGAGCTGTTTTTT.

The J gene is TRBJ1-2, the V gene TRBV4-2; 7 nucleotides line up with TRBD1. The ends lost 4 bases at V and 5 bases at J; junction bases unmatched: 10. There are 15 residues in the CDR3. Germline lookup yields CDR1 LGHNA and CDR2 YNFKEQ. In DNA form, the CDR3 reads TGTGCCAGCAGCCCTGCTACCGGGACAGAGTATGGCTACACCTTC. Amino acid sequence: CASSPATGTEYGYTF.

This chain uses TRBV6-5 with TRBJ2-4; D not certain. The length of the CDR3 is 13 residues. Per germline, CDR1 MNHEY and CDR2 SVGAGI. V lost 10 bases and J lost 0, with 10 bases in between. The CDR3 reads CATVGQAKNIQYF. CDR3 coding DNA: TGTGCCACTGTGGGCCAAGCCAAAAACATTCAGTACTTC.

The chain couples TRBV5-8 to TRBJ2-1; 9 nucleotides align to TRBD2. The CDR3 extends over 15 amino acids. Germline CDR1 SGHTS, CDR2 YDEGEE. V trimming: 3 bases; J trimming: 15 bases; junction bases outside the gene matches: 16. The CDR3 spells CASSSGTSLYRRWFF. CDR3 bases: TGTGCCAGCAGCTCCGGGACTAGCCTTTACCGGCGGTGGTTCTTC.

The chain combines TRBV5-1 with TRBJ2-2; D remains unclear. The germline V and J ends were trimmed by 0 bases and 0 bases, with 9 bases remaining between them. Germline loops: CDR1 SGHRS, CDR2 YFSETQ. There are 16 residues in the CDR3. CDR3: CASSLGVASNTGELFF. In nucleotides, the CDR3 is TGCGCCAGCAGCTTGGGGGTAGCCTCGAACACCGGGGAGCTGTTTTTT.

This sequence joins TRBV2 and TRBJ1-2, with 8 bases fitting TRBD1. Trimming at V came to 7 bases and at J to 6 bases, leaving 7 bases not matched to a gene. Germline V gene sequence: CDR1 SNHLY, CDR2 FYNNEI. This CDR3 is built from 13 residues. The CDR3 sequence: CASMAGGDHGYTF. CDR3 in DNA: TGTGCCAGCATGGCAGGGGGCGACCATGGCTACACCTTC.

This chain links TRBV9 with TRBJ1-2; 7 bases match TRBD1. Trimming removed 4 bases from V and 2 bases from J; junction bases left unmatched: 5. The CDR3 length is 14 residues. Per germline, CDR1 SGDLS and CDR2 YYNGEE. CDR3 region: CASSPGDRNYGYTF. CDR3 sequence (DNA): TGTGCCAGCAGCCCGGGGGACAGAAACTATGGCTACACCTTC.

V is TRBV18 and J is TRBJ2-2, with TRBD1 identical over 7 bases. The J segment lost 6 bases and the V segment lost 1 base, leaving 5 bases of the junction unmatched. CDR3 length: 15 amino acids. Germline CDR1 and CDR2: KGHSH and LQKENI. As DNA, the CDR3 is TGTGCCAGCTCACCACAGGGGGCGCTTGCCGGGGAGCTGTTTTTT. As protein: CASSPQGALAGELFF. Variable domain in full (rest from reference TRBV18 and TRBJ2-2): NAGVMQNPRHLVRRRGQEARLRCSPMKGHSHVYWYRQLPEEGLKFMVYLQKENIIDESGMPKERFSAEFPKEGPSILRIQQVVRGDSAAYFCASSPQGALAGELFFGEGSRLTVL.

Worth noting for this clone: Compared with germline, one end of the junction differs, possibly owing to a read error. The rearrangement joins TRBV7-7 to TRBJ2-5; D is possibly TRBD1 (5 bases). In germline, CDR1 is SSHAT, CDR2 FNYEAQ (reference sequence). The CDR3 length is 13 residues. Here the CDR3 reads CASSQGPLETQYF. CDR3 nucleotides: TGTGCTAGCAGCCAGGGCCCTTTGGAGACCCAGTACTTC. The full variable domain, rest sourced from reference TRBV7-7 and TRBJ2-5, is GAGVSQSPRYKVTKRGQDVTLRCDPISSHATLYWYQQALGQGPEFLTYFNYEAQPDKSGLPSDRFSAERPEGSISTLTIQRTEQRDSAMYRCASSQGPLETQYFGPGTRLLVL.

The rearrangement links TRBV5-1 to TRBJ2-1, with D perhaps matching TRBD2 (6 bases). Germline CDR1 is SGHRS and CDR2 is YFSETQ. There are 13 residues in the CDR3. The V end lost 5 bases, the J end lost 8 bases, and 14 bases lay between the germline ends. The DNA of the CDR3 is TGCGCCAGCAGAGGGACTGGCTATGATGAGCAGTTCTTC. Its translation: CASRGTGYDEQFF.

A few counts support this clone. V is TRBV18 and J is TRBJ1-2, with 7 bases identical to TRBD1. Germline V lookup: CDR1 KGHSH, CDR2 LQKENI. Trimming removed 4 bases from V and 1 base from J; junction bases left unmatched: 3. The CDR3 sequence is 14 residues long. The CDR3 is CASSLRDSNYGYTF. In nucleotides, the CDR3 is TGTGCCAGCTCACTCCGGGACAGTAACTATGGCTACACCTTC. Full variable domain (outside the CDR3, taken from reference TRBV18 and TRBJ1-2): NAGVMQNPRHLVRRRGQEARLRCSPMKGHSHVYWYRQLPEEGLKFMVYLQKENIIDESGMPKERFSAEFPKEGPSILRIQQVVRGDSAAYFCASSLRDSNYGYTFGSGTRLTVV.

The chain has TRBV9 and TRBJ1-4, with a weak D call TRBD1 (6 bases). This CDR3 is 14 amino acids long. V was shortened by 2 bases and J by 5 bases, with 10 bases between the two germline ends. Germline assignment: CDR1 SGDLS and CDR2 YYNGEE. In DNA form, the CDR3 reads TGTGCCAGCAGCGTGACAGGATCGAATGAAAAACTGTTTTTT. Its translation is CASSVTGSNEKLFF.

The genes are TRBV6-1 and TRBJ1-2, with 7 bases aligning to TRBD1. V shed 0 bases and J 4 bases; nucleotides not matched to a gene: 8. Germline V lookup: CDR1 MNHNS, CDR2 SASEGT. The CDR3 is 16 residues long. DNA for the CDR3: TGTGCCAGCAGTGAAGCGCAGGGGGAAATCGGCTATGGCTACACCTTC. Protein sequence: CASSEAQGEIGYGYTF.

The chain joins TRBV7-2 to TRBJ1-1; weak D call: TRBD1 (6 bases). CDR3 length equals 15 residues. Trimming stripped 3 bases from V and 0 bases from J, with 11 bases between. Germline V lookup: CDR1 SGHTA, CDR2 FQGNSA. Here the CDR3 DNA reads TGTGCCAGCAGCTTTCCGGGACATTTGAACACTGAAGCTTTCTTT. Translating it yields CASSFPGHLNTEAFF.